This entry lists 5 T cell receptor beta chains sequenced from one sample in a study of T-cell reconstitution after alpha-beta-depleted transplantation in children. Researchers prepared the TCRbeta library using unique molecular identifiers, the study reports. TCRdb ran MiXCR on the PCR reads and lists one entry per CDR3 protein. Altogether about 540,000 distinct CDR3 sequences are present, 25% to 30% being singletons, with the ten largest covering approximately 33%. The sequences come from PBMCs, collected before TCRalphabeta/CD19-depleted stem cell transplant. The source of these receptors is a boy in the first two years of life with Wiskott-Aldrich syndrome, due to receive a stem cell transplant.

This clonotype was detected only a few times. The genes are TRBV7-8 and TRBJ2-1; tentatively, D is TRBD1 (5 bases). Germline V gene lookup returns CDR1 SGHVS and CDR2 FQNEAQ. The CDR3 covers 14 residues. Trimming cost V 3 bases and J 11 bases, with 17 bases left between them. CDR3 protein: CASSFKGFHQKQFF. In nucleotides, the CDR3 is TGTGCCAGCAGCTTCAAGGGGTTTCACCAGAAGCAGTTCTTC. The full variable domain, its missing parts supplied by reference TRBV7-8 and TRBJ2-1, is GAGVSQSPRYKVAKRGQDVALRCDPISGHVSLFWYQQALGQGPEFLTYFQNEAQLDKSGLPSDRFFAERPEGSVSTLKIQRTQQEDSAVYLCASSFKGFHQKQFFGPGTRLTVL.

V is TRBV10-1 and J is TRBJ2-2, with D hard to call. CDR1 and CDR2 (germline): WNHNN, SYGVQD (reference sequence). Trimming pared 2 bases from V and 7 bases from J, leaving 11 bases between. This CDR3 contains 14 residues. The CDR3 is CASSEVAGDGELFF. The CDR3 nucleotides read TGCGCCAGCAGTGAGGTTGCCGGAGACGGGGAGCTGTTTTTT.

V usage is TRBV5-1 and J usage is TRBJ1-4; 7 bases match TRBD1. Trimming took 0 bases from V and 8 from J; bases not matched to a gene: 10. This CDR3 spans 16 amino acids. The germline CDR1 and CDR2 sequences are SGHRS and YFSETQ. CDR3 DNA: TGCGCCAGCAGCTTGGTACAGGCAGGGGGTAACGAAAAACTGTTTTTT. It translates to CASSLVQAGGNEKLFF.

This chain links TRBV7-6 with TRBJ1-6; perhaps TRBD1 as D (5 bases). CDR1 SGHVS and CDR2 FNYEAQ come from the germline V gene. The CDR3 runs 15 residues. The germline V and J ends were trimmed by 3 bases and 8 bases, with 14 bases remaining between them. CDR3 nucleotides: TGTGCCAGCAGCTTGGGGGATGTGGGGGATTCACCCCTCCACTTT. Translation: CASSLGDVGDSPLHF.

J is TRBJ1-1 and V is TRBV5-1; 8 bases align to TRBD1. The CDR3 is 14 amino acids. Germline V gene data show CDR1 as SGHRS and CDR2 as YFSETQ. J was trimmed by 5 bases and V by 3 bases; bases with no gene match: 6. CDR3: CASSSGQGRTEAFF. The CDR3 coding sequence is TGCGCCAGCAGCTCCGGACAGGGCCGAACTGAAGCTTTCTTT.